The present entry profiles one T cell receptor beta chain with its context. Antigen unknown. The sample originates from a study of long-term antiretroviral therapy in people with HIV. General study points: Whereas controls had wider CDR3 length ranges, HIV repertoires had narrower ones. After ART, diversity increased yet remained lower than transplant donor controls.

This CDR3 is 13 amino acids long. Germline V gives CDR1 SNHLY, CDR2 FYNNEI. Trimming cost V 5 bases and J 0 bases, with 7 bases left between them. Investigators performed immunoSEQ version v3.0 at survey level. Profiled with immunoSEQ multiplex PCR; TCRdb holds only in-frame clones, not every one. The sample contains about 25,000 clones, around four fifths of which appear only once. V gene TRBV2 combines with J gene TRBJ1-1; D is uncertain. The source was unsorted PBMCs, collected 3 years after starting antiretroviral therapy. The clonotype was recovered from a man between 18 and 29 years old with HIV. The CDR3 DNA is TGTGCCAGCAGTTCTGAGATGAACACTGAAGCTTTCTTT. It yields the protein CASSSEMNTEAFF.